These 14 T cell receptor beta chains share one sample of origin, sequenced in a study of Graves' ophthalmopathy and Graves' hyperthyroidism. Beta-chain TCR CDR3 regions were amplified from RNA transcripts. HTBI primers served in a first-round RT-PCR, which a second-round multiplex PCR followed. TCRdb fed the multiplex PCR reads into MiXCR, producing one record per CDR3 protein. The data show 400,000 or so distinct CDR3 sequences, about 16% seen once. The sample taken for sequencing was peripheral blood. Receptor source: a woman aged 18-35 years with stable Graves' hyperthyroidism.

The chain uses TRBV27 and TRBJ1-2, with D tentatively TRBD1 (5 bases). This CDR3 has 13 residues. Germline V CDR1 and CDR2: MNHEY, SMNVEV (reference sequence). Trimming stripped 5 bases from V and 4 bases from J, with 11 bases between. The CDR3 is CASSRKGSYGYTF. CDR3 DNA: TGTGCCAGCAGTAGGAAGGGGAGCTATGGCTACACCTTC.

This clonotype was observed at least ten times. The DNA for the CDR3 is TGTGCCAGCAGTTATGGGGAAAACATTCAGTACTTC. Translation: CASSYGENIQYF. The V and J genes are TRBV6-2 or TRBV6-3 and TRBJ2-4; D is undetermined. V was cut by 3 bases and J by 5 bases, with 5 bases left in between. Germline CDR1 reads MNHEY; CDR2 reads SVGEGT. CDR3 length equals 12 residues.

With respect to this clonotype: Sequence at one end of the junction differs from germline and may be a read error. The rearrangement joins TRBV12-3 or TRBV12-4 to TRBJ1-1; the D gene is possibly TRBD1 (5 bases). The CDR3 covers 13 residues. The CDR3 sequence: CASSWTRNTEACF. CDR3 DNA: TGTGCCAGCAGTTGGACAAGGAACACTGAAGCTTGCTTT.

This chain links TRBV3-1 with TRBJ1-2, with TRBD1 as a possible D gene (5 bases). The CDR3 has 13 amino acids. Germline values: CDR1 LGHDT, CDR2 YNNKEL (reference sequence). V was trimmed by 2 bases and J by 7 bases, leaving 11 bases between them. The CDR3 reads CASSQQGRGGYTF. The DNA of the CDR3 is TGTGCCAGCAGCCAACAGGGTAGGGGTGGCTACACCTTC.

The chain is built from TRBV11-1 and TRBJ1-2, with 7 nucleotides matching TRBD1. J lost 0 bases, V lost 1 base, and 8 bases had no gene match. Per the germline V gene, CDR1 is SGHAT and CDR2 is FQDESV (reference sequence). CDR3 length: 17 amino acids. CDR3 loop: CASSLDRGRYPNYGYTF. The CDR3 DNA reads as TGTGCCAGCAGCTTAGACAGGGGACGATACCCTAACTATGGCTACACCTTC.

This clonotype was found many times. The rearrangement uses TRBV10-3 and TRBJ1-6; 7 nucleotides agree with TRBD1. The CDR3 is made up of 12 amino acids. V shed 11 bases, J shed 7 bases, and the junction held 5 bases outside the gene matches. Germline CDR1 ENHRY, CDR2 SYGVKD. In DNA form, the CDR3 reads TGTGCCGTAGGGACAGCCAATTCACCCCTCCACTTT. It specifies CAVGTANSPLHF.

This clonotype has at least ten counts. This chain links TRBV11-2 with TRBJ2-5, with D perhaps given as TRBD1 or TRBD2 (5 bases each). Germline lookup yields CDR1 SGHAT and CDR2 FQNNGV. This CDR3 is 15 amino acids long. Trimming cost V 2 bases and J 1 base, with 11 bases left between them. CDR3 protein: CASSLSPGLQETQYF. CDR3 bases: TGTGCCAGCAGCTTAAGCCCGGGGCTCCAAGAGACCCAGTACTTC. Based on the CDR3 plus reference TRBV11-2 and TRBJ2-5, the full variable domain is EAGVAQSPRYKIIEKRQSVAFWCNPISGHATLYWYQQILGQGPKLLIQFQNNGVVDDSQLPKDRFSAERLKGVDSTLKIQPAKLEDSAVYLCASSLSPGLQETQYFGPGTRLLVL.

This rearrangement joins TRBV12-3 or TRBV12-4 to TRBJ1-2; D is undetermined. The V gene lost 3 bases and the J gene lost 7 bases, with 9 bases spanning the gap. This CDR3 has 12 amino acids. The CDR3: CASSFARGGYTF. CDR3 sequence (DNA): TGTGCCAGCAGTTTCGCACGGGGTGGCTACACCTTC.

The chain couples TRBV6-1 to TRBJ1-2; tentative D call: TRBD1 (6 bases). This CDR3 is built from 16 residues. The germline V gene has CDR1 MNHNS and CDR2 SASEGT. Trimming left V 2 bases short and J 5 bases short, with 18 bases between. The CDR3 loop reads CASSERGTPLGYGYTF. In DNA, the CDR3 is TGTGCCAGCAGTGAACGTGGGACACCACTTGGATATGGCTACACCTTC.

The sample holds a few counts of this clonotype. The chain carries TRBV18 and TRBJ2-5; D not certain. Deletions cut 3 bases from V and 1 base from J, with 9 bases between. This CDR3 has 14 residues. Germline V gene lookup returns CDR1 KGHSH and CDR2 LQKENI. The CDR3 protein is CASSPIAAQETQYF. For the CDR3, the DNA is TGTGCCAGCTCACCCATCGCGGCCCAAGAGACCCAGTACTTC.

This clonotype was counted ten times or more. The V gene is TRBV27, the J gene TRBJ1-1; tentative D call: TRBD1 (6 bases). Trimming took off 5 bases at V and 4 bases at J, with 14 bases between the two ends. Germline V gives CDR1 MNHEY, CDR2 SMNVEV (reference sequence). The CDR3 is 14 amino acids. In DNA, the CDR3 is TGTGCCAGCAGTGTACAGGGTTGGGGCACTGAAGCTTTCTTT. Residues: CASSVQGWGTEAFF.

A remark on this clonotype: A read error is possible here, since a much larger clone lies one base away. The chain is built from TRBV6-1 and TRBJ2-7; 7 bases match TRBD1. Looked up from germline, CDR1 is MNHNS and CDR2 is SASEGT. This CDR3 is 13 amino acids long. The CDR3 nucleotides are TGTGCCAGCCAGACACCACAGGGGTACGAGCGGTACTTC. This gives the protein CASQTPQGYERYF.

This clonotype came up many times. This chain uses TRBV7-2 with TRBJ2-5; D is possibly TRBD1 (5 bases). The CDR3 consists of 14 residues. From germline, CDR1 is SGHTA and CDR2 FQGNSA. Between the trimmed V and J ends, which lost 0 bases and 5 bases, there was a span of 10 bases. The CDR3 coding sequence is TGTGCCAGCAGCTTAGCGCCAGGGTGGGAGACCCAGTACTTC. This gives the protein CASSLAPGWETQYF.

This clonotype was observed at least ten times. V usage is TRBV19 and J usage is TRBJ2-5; D possibly corresponds to TRBD1 (5 bases). Germline lookup yields CDR1 LNHDA and CDR2 SQIVND (reference sequence). The V end lost 1 base, the J end lost 2 bases, and 8 bases lay between the germline ends. This CDR3 has 14 residues. The CDR3 coding sequence is TGTGCCAGTAGTATAGGAGACAGTCAAGAGACCCAGTACTTC. Its translation is CASSIGDSQETQYF.